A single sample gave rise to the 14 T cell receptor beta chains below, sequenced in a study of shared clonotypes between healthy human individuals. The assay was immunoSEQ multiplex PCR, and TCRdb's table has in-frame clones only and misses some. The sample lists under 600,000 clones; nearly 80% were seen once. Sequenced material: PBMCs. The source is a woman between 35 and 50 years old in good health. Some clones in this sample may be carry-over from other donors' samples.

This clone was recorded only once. CDR3 sequence: CASSSKRGAYTF. Here the CDR3 DNA reads TGTGCCAGCAGCTCCAAACGGGGGGCCTACACCTTC. The chain is built from TRBV11-2 and TRBJ1-2; weak D call: TRBD1 (6 bases). CDR1 is SGHAT and CDR2 is FQNNGV in the germline V gene. This CDR3 comprises 12 residues. Trimming pared 4 bases from V and 10 bases from J, leaving 13 bases between.

The CDR3 reads CAIGTQGDEKLFF. In nucleotides, the CDR3 is TGTGCCATCGGAACCCAGGGTGATGAAAAACTGTTTTTT. The chain is built from TRBV10-3 and TRBJ1-4; D is possibly TRBD1 (5 bases). The V gene's germline CDR1 is ENHRY and CDR2 SYGVKD. The CDR3 extends over 13 amino acids. The V end lost 8 bases, the J end lost 6 bases, and 13 bases lay between the germline ends.

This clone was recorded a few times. As DNA, the CDR3 is TGTGCCAGCAGCTTAACTAGCGGGAGGGATACGCAGTATTTT. Its protein product is CASSLTSGRDTQYF. The chain uses TRBV7-2 and TRBJ2-3; 12 bases agree with TRBD2. The V gene's germline CDR1 is SGHTA and CDR2 FQGNSA. There are 14 residues in the CDR3. V gave up 2 bases and J gave up 6 bases; unmatched junction bases: 0.

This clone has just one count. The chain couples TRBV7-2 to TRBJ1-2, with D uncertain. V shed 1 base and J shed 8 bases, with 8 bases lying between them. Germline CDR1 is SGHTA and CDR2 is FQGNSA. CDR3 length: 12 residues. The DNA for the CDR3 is TGTGCCAGCAGCTTAGTAGGGTCCGGCTACACCTTC. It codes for CASSLVGSGYTF.

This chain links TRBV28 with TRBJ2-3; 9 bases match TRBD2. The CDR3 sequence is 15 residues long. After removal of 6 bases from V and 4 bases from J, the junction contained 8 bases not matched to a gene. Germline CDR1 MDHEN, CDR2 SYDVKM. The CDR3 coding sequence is TGTGCCAGCAGCCGCGGGAGGGCCTCGGCAGATACGCAGTATTTT. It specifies CASSRGRASADTQYF.

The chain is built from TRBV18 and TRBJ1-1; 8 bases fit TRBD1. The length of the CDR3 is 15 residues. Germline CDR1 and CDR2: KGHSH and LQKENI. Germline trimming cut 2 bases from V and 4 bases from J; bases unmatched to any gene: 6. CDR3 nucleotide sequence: TGTGCCAGCTCACCAGGACAGGGAGTCAGCACTGAAGCTTTCTTT. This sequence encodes CASSPGQGVSTEAFF.

The CDR3 is CAWSVGLLLQYF. CDR3 sequence (DNA): TGTGCCTGGAGTGTGGGGTTGTTGCTCCAGTACTTC. The chain employs TRBV30 and TRBJ2-5; no clear D gene. This CDR3 has 12 residues. CDR1 GTSNPN and CDR2 SVGIG come from the germline V gene (reference sequence). Deletions cut 0 bases from V and 10 bases from J, with 12 bases between.

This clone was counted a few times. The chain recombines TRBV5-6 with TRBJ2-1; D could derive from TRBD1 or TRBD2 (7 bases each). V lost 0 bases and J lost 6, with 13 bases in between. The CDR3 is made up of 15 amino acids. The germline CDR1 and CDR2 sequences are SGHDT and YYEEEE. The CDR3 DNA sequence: TGTGCCAGCAGCTTGGCCCCCAGGGGGGGCAATGAGCAGTTCTTC. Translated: CASSLAPRGGNEQFF.

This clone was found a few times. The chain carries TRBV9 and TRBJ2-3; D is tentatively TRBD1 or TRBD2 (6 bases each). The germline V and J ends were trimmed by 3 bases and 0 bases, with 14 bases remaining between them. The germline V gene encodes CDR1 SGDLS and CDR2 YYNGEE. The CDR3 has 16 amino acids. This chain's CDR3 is CASSERGDTSTDTQYF. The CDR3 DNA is TGTGCCAGCAGCGAGAGGGGGGACACCAGCACAGATACGCAGTATTTT. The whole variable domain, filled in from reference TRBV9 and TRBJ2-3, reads DSGVTQTPKHLITATGQRVTLRCSPRSGDLSVYWYQQSLDQGLQFLIQYYNGEERAKGNILERFSAQQFPDLHSELNLSSLELGDSALYFCASSERGDTSTDTQYFGPGTRLTVL.

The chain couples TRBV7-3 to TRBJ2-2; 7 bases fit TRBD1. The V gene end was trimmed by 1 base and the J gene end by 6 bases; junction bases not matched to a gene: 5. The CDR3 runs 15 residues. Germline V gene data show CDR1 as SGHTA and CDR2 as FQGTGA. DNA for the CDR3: TGTGCCAGCAGCTTAAAGGACAGGCCCCCCGGGGAGCTGTTTTTT. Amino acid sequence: CASSLKDRPPGELFF.

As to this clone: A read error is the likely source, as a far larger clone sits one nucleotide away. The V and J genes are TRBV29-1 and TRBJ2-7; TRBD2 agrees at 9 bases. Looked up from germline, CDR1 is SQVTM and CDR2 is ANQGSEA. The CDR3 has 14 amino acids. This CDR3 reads CSVGVAGVVETQCF. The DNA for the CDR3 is TGCAGCGTTGGGGTAGCGGGAGTGGTAGAGACCCAGTGCTTC.

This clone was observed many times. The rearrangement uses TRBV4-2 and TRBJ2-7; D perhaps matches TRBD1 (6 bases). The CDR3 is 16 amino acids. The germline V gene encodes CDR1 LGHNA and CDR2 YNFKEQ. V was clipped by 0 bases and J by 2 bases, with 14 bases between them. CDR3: CASSQDGGDRTYEQYF. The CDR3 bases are TGTGCCAGCAGCCAAGATGGGGGAGACAGGACCTACGAGCAGTACTTC.

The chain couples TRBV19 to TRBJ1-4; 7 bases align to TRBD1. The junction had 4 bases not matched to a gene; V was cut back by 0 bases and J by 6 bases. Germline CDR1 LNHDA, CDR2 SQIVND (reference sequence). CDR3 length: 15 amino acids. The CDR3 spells CASSIDDRVDEKLFF. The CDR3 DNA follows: TGTGCCAGTAGTATAGATGACAGGGTGGATGAAAAACTGTTTTTT.

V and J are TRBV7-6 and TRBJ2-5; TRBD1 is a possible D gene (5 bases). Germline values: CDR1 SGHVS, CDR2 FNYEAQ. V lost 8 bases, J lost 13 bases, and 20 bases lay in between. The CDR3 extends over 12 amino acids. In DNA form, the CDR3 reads TGTGCCAGCGCAATTGGAGCAGGGCGCCCGTACTTC. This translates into CASAIGAGRPYF.